One and the same sample provided the 13 T cell receptor beta chains below, sequenced in a study of shared clonotypes between healthy human individuals. The method was immunoSEQ multiplex PCR; TCRdb's version includes in-frame clones alone and lacks a portion of them. The table records under 600,000 clones, roughly four fifths of them present only once. Sequencing was performed on PBMCs. The receptors originated from a woman aged 40 to 55 in good health. Some clones in this sample may be carry-over from other donors' samples.

The sample holds many counts of this clone. The chain joins TRBV18 to TRBJ2-5; 9 nucleotides agree with TRBD2. The end of the DNA fits TRBJ2-7 better, so the J call may be wrong. The germline gives CDR1 KGHSH, CDR2 LQKENI. CDR3 size: 14 residues. CDR3 region: CASSPIAGAYEQYF. For the CDR3, the DNA is TGTGCCAGCTCACCTATAGCGGGAGCCTACGAGCAGTACTTC.

This chain joins TRBV9 and TRBJ1-3, with D maybe TRBD1 (6 bases). The CDR3 length is 13 residues. Germline assignment: CDR1 SGDLS and CDR2 YYNGEE. V lost 4 bases to trimming and J lost 9 bases, with 14 bases between them. CDR3 region: CASSPDRISTIYF. CDR3 sequence (DNA): TGTGCCAGCAGCCCGGACAGAATAAGCACCATATATTTT.

The chain has TRBV15 and TRBJ2-1; 10 bases match TRBD2. The CDR3 runs 16 residues. Unmatched junction bases numbered 8, after V lost 1 base and J lost 8 bases. Germline assignment: CDR1 LNHNV and CDR2 YYDKDF (reference sequence). The CDR3 DNA reads TGTGCCACCAGCAGAGTTGCGGCTAGCGGGGGTGATGAGCAGTTCTTC. This translates into CATSRVAASGGDEQFF.

As for this clone: This same CDR3 is encoded by further DNA sequences in the sample. This chain links TRBV28 with TRBJ1-2; no firm D call. Trimming took off 6 bases at V and 3 bases at J, with 8 bases between the two ends. The CDR3 contains 12 residues. Germline V CDR1 and CDR2: MDHEN, SYDVKM. CDR3 sequence: CASSRQDYGYTF. The CDR3 coding sequence is TGTGCCAGCAGCCGTCAGGACTATGGCTACACCTTC.

The chain is built from TRBV30 and TRBJ2-7; the match to TRBD1 covers 8 bases. CDR1 GTSNPN and CDR2 SVGIG come from the germline V gene (reference sequence). Germline trimming cut 1 base from V and 2 bases from J; bases unmatched to any gene: 7. The CDR3 totals 15 residues. This CDR3 is CAWSEGTGRPYEQYF. CDR3 coding DNA: TGTGCCTGGAGTGAGGGGACAGGACGACCCTACGAGCAGTACTTC. The full variable domain, in which reference TRBV30 and TRBJ2-7 provide the parts outside the CDR3, is SQTIHQWPATLVQPVGSPLSLECTVEGTSNPNLYWYRQAAGRGLQLLFYSVGIGQISSEVPQNLSASRPQDRQFILSSKKLLLSDSGFYLCAWSEGTGRPYEQYFGPGTRLTVT.

The chain carries TRBV15 and TRBJ2-2; D may be TRBD2 (6 bases). Germline CDR1 LNHNV, CDR2 YYDKDF (reference sequence). This CDR3 comprises 14 residues. The V gene lost 1 base and the J gene lost 7 bases, with 10 bases spanning the gap. The CDR3 bases are TGTGCCACCAGCAGAGGCGGGGATAGCGGGGAGCTGTTTTTT. It codes for CATSRGGDSGELFF.

V gene TRBV7-2 combines with J gene TRBJ1-5, with D hard to call. This CDR3 is built from 15 residues. Trimming took off 1 base at V and 0 bases at J, with 7 bases between the two ends. Germline V gene lookup returns CDR1 SGHTA and CDR2 FQGNSA. In DNA, the CDR3 is TGTGCCAGCAGCTTAGATGGTAATAGCAATCAGCCCCAGCATTTT. Translation gives CASSLDGNSNQPQHF. Full variable domain (remainder filled in from reference TRBV7-2 and TRBJ1-5): GAGVSQSPSNKVTEKGKDVELRCDPISGHTALYWYRQSLGQGLEFLIYFQGNSAPDKSGLPSDRFSAERTGGSVSTLTIQRTQQEDSAVYLCASSLDGNSNQPQHFGDGTRLSIL.

The chain is built from TRBV4-1 and TRBJ2-5; TRBD2 matches at 9 bases. This CDR3 is 16 amino acids long. CDR1 is MGHRA, CDR2 YSYEKL, per germline. J gave up 1 base and V 2 bases, and 5 bases lay outside the gene matches. This chain's CDR3 is CASSQRSGRTQETQYF. The DNA for the CDR3 is TGCGCCAGCAGCCAAAGGAGCGGGAGGACCCAAGAGACCCAGTACTTC.

This clone has a single count. V is TRBV11-2 and J is TRBJ1-1; 10 positions match TRBD1. Germline trimming cut 6 bases from V and 1 base from J; bases unmatched to any gene: 8. From germline, CDR1 is SGHAT and CDR2 FQNNGV. CDR3 size: 16 residues. The CDR3 here is CASRTGGGSWNTEAFF. The CDR3 DNA reads TGTGCCAGCAGGACAGGGGGCGGTAGCTGGAACACTGAAGCTTTCTTT. The full variable domain, its missing parts supplied by reference TRBV11-2 and TRBJ1-1, is EAGVAQSPRYKIIEKRQSVAFWCNPISGHATLYWYQQILGQGPKLLIQFQNNGVVDDSQLPKDRFSAERLKGVDSTLKIQPAKLEDSAVYLCASRTGGGSWNTEAFFGQGTRLTVV.

This clone has ten or more counts. The chain combines TRBV19 with TRBJ2-3; D possibly corresponds to TRBD1 (5 bases). CDR1 LNHDA and CDR2 SQIVND come from the germline V gene (reference sequence). V lost 6 bases, J lost 5 bases, and 12 bases lay in between. CDR3 length: 13 amino acids. CDR3 protein: CASRPKQVDTQYF. The CDR3 DNA follows: TGTGCCAGTAGGCCGAAACAGGTAGATACGCAGTATTTT. The full variable domain, completed using reference TRBV19 and TRBJ2-3, is DGGITQSPKYLFRKEGQNVTLSCEQNLNHDAMYWYRQDPGQGLRLIYYSQIVNDFQKGDIAEGYSVSREKKESFPLTVTSAQKNPTAFYLCASRPKQVDTQYFGPGTRLTVL.

The chain recombines TRBV30 with TRBJ1-1; D call uncertain. The ends were cut back, 0 bases at V and 1 base at J, with 9 bases in the middle. Per germline, CDR1 GTSNPN and CDR2 SVGIG (reference sequence). This CDR3 contains 14 residues. CDR3 loop: CAWSVGFSNTEAFF. For the CDR3, the DNA is TGTGCCTGGAGTGTGGGGTTTTCGAACACTGAAGCTTTCTTT. Using reference TRBV30 and TRBJ1-1 for the parts outside the CDR3, the full variable domain is SQTIHQWPATLVQPVGSPLSLECTVEGTSNPNLYWYRQAAGRGLQLLFYSVGIGQISSEVPQNLSASRPQDRQFILSSKKLLLSDSGFYLCAWSVGFSNTEAFFGQGTRLTVV.

The table lists this clone with a few counts. The chain uses TRBV25-1 and TRBJ2-2, with D possibly TRBD2 on 5 matching bases. V lost 4 bases to trimming and J lost 4 bases, with 10 bases between them. This CDR3 contains 14 residues. CDR1 and CDR2 (germline): MGHDK, SYGVNS. CDR3 amino acids: CASSGGLGTGELFF. CDR3 nucleotide sequence: TGTGCCAGCAGTGGAGGGTTGGGCACCGGGGAGCTGTTTTTT.

This chain links TRBV6-6 with TRBJ2-3, with D hard to call. Germline CDR1 MNHNY, CDR2 SVGAGI (reference sequence). With 1 base removed from V and 6 bases from J, the gap between germline ends came to 8 bases. The CDR3 spans 13 residues. CDR3 in DNA: TGTGCCAGCAGTTACTGGGCGACCGATACGCAGTATTTT. The encoded protein is CASSYWATDTQYF.